One sample yielded the 20 T cell receptor beta chains listed below, sequenced in a study of CD8 T cells in Susac syndrome. RNA totalling about 0.45 to 1 ug underwent reverse transcription with random hexamers. One entry per CDR3 protein, called by TCRdb with MiXCR from the immunoSEQ multiplex PCR reads. The table shows approximately 210,000 distinct CDR3 sequences, with 94% occurring only once. Sequencing used CD4+ T cells from PBMCs. The receptor set was obtained from a human donor with Susac syndrome.

This sequence joins TRBV30 and TRBJ1-1; D unclear. The CDR3 length is 14 residues. V lost 0 bases to trimming and J lost 6 bases, with 14 bases between them. Germline V CDR1 and CDR2: GTSNPN, SVGIG (reference sequence). The CDR3 sequence: CAWSVGRLEAEAFF. In DNA form, the CDR3 reads TGTGCCTGGAGTGTAGGCCGTCTGGAGGCTGAAGCTTTCTTT.

The CDR3 spells CSMKKGGRNTEAFF. The CDR3, as DNA: TGCAGTATGAAAAAGGGGGGGAGAAACACTGAAGCTTTCTTT. V gene TRBV29-1 combines with J gene TRBJ1-1, with D maybe TRBD1 (6 bases). The CDR3 sequence is 14 residues long. Looked up from germline, CDR1 is SQVTM and CDR2 is ANQGSEA.

The rearrangement links TRBV6-5 to TRBJ1-4; 7 bases line up with TRBD1. CDR3 length equals 14 residues. V gave up 5 bases and J gave up 4 bases; unmatched junction bases: 4. CDR1 and CDR2 (germline): MNHEY, SVGAGI. The CDR3, as DNA: TGTGCCAGCAGTCGATGGGACAGTAATGAAAAACTGTTTTTT. It encodes CASSRWDSNEKLFF.

The chain uses TRBV27 and TRBJ2-7; D is uncertain. V was pared by 4 bases and J by 2 bases, with 15 bases between. The CDR3 runs to 15 residues. CDR1 MNHEY and CDR2 SMNVEV come from the germline V gene (reference sequence). CDR3 coding DNA: TGTGCCAGCAGTTCGTCGGTCCCACGTCCCTACGAGCAGTACTTC. Translating it yields CASSSSVPRPYEQYF.

The V and J genes are TRBV7-2 and TRBJ2-3; 7 positions agree with TRBD2. This CDR3 contains 15 residues. The germline V gene has CDR1 SGHTA and CDR2 FQGNSA. V trimming: 8 bases; J trimming: 2 bases; junction bases outside the gene matches: 10. The CDR3 DNA is TGTGCCAGCGGTCGAAGCGGGGAGATCACAGATACGCAGTATTTT. Its protein is CASGRSGEITDTQYF.

The V gene is TRBV29-1, the J gene TRBJ2-7; possibly TRBD1 for D (6 bases). Germline-derived CDR1 and CDR2 are SQVTM and ANQGSEA. The CDR3 covers 11 residues. The V gene lost 4 bases and the J gene lost 5 bases, with 9 bases spanning the gap. CDR3 bases: TGCAGCGTTGCTACAGGGCACGAGCAGTACTTC. Its protein is CSVATGHEQYF.

The V call is TRBV4-1, the J call TRBJ1-1; the D is unclear. The V end was cut by 0 bases, the J end by 3 bases, with 11 bases between. The germline CDR1 and CDR2 sequences are MGHRA and YSYEKL. The CDR3 sequence is 15 residues long. CDR3 nucleotides: TGCGCCAGCAGCCAAGAAGGAGCGTCCTACACTGAAGCTTTCTTT. Its translation is CASSQEGASYTEAFF.

This chain joins TRBV2 and TRBJ1-2; 11 positions agree with TRBD1. V shed 4 bases and J 9 bases; nucleotides not matched to a gene: 7. The germline V gene encodes CDR1 SNHLY and CDR2 FYNNEI. The CDR3 covers 14 residues. CDR3 region: CASSVGTGGGRYTF. CDR3 sequence (DNA): TGTGCCAGCAGTGTAGGGACAGGGGGAGGTCGCTACACCTTC.

The chain links TRBV2 to TRBJ1-2, with 9 bases identical to TRBD1. The germline V gene encodes CDR1 SNHLY and CDR2 FYNNEI. V lost 5 bases to trimming and J lost 10 bases; unmatched junction nucleotides: 5. There are 12 residues in the CDR3. CDR3 sequence reads: CASSPGTGSYTF. The CDR3 bases are TGTGCCAGCAGTCCCGGGACAGGGTCCTACACCTTC.

V usage is TRBV12-3 or TRBV12-4 and J usage is TRBJ1-2; tentative D call: TRBD1 (5 bases). V was trimmed by 7 bases and J by 9 bases, leaving 18 bases between them. CDR3 length: 13 amino acids. The CDR3 DNA sequence: TGTGCCAGCACCAGAGGCAGGGACTTAAGCTACACCTTC. Translated, it gives CASTRGRDLSYTF.

This chain joins TRBV27 and TRBJ1-1; D not resolved. The germline V and J ends were trimmed by 5 bases and 10 bases, with 17 bases remaining between them. Looked up from germline, CDR1 is MNHEY and CDR2 is SMNVEV (reference sequence). This CDR3 has 13 amino acids. DNA for the CDR3: TGTGCCAGCAGTGCTGGAGGGCCCCAAGGAGCTTTCTTT. It specifies CASSAGGPQGAFF.

This clonotype was found a few times. The chain links TRBV3-1 to TRBJ2-7; weak D call: TRBD1 (6 bases). The V and J ends lost 6 bases and 1 base respectively, with 13 bases between them. Germline V gene data show CDR1 as LGHDT and CDR2 as YNNKEL (reference sequence). The CDR3 sequence is 14 residues long. CDR3 bases: TGTGCCAGCAGACAACAGGGCTCTTCCTACGAGCAGTACTTC. This sequence encodes CASRQQGSSYEQYF.

This clonotype has more than one count but fewer than ten. CDR3 DNA sequence: TGTGCCAGCAGCTTGGGCTCTGACCAAGAGACCCAGTACTTC. Encoded protein: CASSLGSDQETQYF. V and J are TRBV5-4 and TRBJ2-5; D is unclear. CDR3 length: 14 residues. Trimming took off 0 bases at V and 0 bases at J, with 6 bases between the two ends. The V gene's germline CDR1 is SGHNT and CDR2 YYREEE (reference sequence).

The gene calls are TRBV25-1 and TRBJ1-1; D is uncertain. Trimming took off 1 base at V and 5 bases at J, with 14 bases between the two ends. Germline-derived CDR1 and CDR2 are MGHDK and SYGVNS. The CDR3 extends over 15 amino acids. The CDR3 region is CASSELGSEGTEAFF. DNA for the CDR3: TGTGCCAGCAGTGAATTGGGATCGGAGGGAACTGAAGCTTTCTTT.

The V and J genes are TRBV5-1 and TRBJ2-1, with 8 bases identical to TRBD1. From germline, CDR1 is SGHRS and CDR2 YFSETQ. Unmatched junction bases numbered 9, after V lost 5 bases and J lost 8 bases. This CDR3 comprises 14 residues. This chain's CDR3 is CASSTGTGYDEQFF. The CDR3 DNA follows: TGCGCCAGCAGTACCGGGACAGGTTACGATGAGCAGTTCTTC.

This clonotype was seen just once. The chain recombines TRBV18 with TRBJ2-7; no reliable D call. V was trimmed by 0 bases and J by 5 bases, leaving 17 bases between them. There are 16 residues in the CDR3. CDR1 KGHSH and CDR2 LQKENI come from the germline V gene. CDR3 in amino acids: CASSPPLVGRNNEQYF. As DNA, the CDR3 is TGTGCCAGCTCACCACCCCTAGTTGGACGGAACAACGAGCAGTACTTC.

CDR3 bases: TGCGCCAGCAGGATAGGACAGGATGAAAAACTGTTTTTT. Amino acids: CASRIGQDEKLFF. The chain links TRBV5-1 to TRBJ1-4; the match to TRBD1 covers 7 bases. CDR1 and CDR2 (germline): SGHRS, YFSETQ. The junction had 4 bases not matched to a gene; V was cut back by 5 bases and J by 6 bases. The CDR3 consists of 13 residues. The full variable domain, in which reference TRBV5-1 and TRBJ1-4 provide the parts outside the CDR3, is KAGVTQTPRYLIKTRGQQVTLSCSPISGHRSVSWYQQTPGQGLQFLFEYFSETQRNKGNFPGRFSGRQFSNSRSEMNVSTLELGDSALYLCASRIGQDEKLFFGSGTQLSVL.

This chain joins TRBV21-1 and TRBJ1-3; whether TRBD1, the table's D call, matches the DNA was not checked. TRBV21-1 is classified as a pseudogene. The CDR3 spans 15 residues. The CDR3 DNA sequence: TGTGCCAGCAGGGACAGGGGCGAGGCTGGAAACACCATATATTTT. Protein sequence: CASRDRGEAGNTIYF.

The chain employs TRBV24-1 and TRBJ2-2; a weak D match, TRBD1 (6 bases). Trimming pared 7 bases from V and 4 bases from J, leaving 12 bases between. Germline CDR1 is KGHDR and CDR2 is SFDVKD. The CDR3 has 14 amino acids. CDR3 residues: CATSSGVRTGELFF. CDR3 coding DNA: TGTGCCACCAGCTCAGGGGTGCGCACCGGGGAGCTGTTTTTT.

This chain connects TRBV7-2 to TRBJ1-6; the D is unclear. Germline-derived CDR1 and CDR2 are SGHTA and FQGNSA. V gave up 7 bases and J gave up 11 bases, with 15 bases separating them. There are 13 residues in the CDR3. In DNA form, the CDR3 reads TGTGCCAGCAACCCGGGGTGGGGTACACCCCTCCACTTT. Residues: CASNPGWGTPLHF.